This T cell receptor beta chain is drawn from a study of radiotherapy plus CTLA-4 blockade in lung cancer. The data were produced by immunoSEQ multiplex PCR, yet TCRdb's version contains in-frame clones alone and is incomplete. The data hold 50,000 or so clones, with 79% observed a single time. Germline V gene data show CDR1 as SGDLS and CDR2 as YYNGEE. Between the trimmed V and J ends, which lost 3 bases and 0 bases, there was a span of 13 bases. The CDR3 loop spans 15 amino acids. The chain joins TRBV9 to TRBJ2-7; perhaps TRBD2 as D (5 bases). The receptor's source is a human donor with non-small cell lung cancer who had a partial response to radiotherapy plus ipilimumab. Sequencing used peripheral blood, obtained from a patient treated with radiotherapy plus ipilimumab. For the CDR3, the DNA is TGTGCCAGCAGCGCCGGATGGAGGCCCTCCTACGAGCAGTACTTC. It yields the protein CASSAGWRPSYEQYF.